These T cell receptor beta chains were read from a single sample in a study of T cells in Graves' hyperthyroidism and ophthalmopathy. TCRdb analysed the multiplex PCR reads with MiXCR anew, one entry per CDR3 protein. The sample shows under 350,000 distinct CDR3 sequences, around 15% of them seen only once. The specimen was blood. These receptors were taken from a woman aged 55 to 70 with Graves' ophthalmopathy. Both conserved end residues are part of each CDR3. D genes are given only for firm matches. Clone size is stated in some rows and not others, as once, few, many or a class when expanded.

cdr3_aa: CATSTQGIHQPQHF; cdr3_nt: TGTGCCACCTCAACCCAGGGGATTCATCAGCCCCAGCATTTT; j_call: TRBJ1-5; v_call: TRBV19; d_call: NA; clone_size: NA
cdr3_aa: CASTPHSGNTIYF; cdr3_nt: TGTGCCAGCACCCCCCACTCTGGAAACACCATATATTTT; j_call: TRBJ1-3; v_call: TRBV9; d_call: NA; clone_size: NA
cdr3_aa: CASSLYVENTEAFF; cdr3_nt: TGTGCCAGCAGTTTATATGTGGAGAACACTGAAGCTTTCTTT; j_call: TRBJ1-1; v_call: TRBV27; d_call: NA; clone_size: many
cdr3_aa: CASSVAYEQYF; cdr3_nt: TGTGCCAGCAGTGTTGCCTACGAGCAGTACTTC; j_call: TRBJ2-7; v_call: TRBV2; d_call: NA; clone_size: many
cdr3_aa: CASSLEALWAEAFF; cdr3_nt: TGCGCCAGCAGCTTGGAAGCCCTATGGGCTGAAGCTTTCTTT; j_call: TRBJ1-1; v_call: TRBV5-1; d_call: NA; clone_size: many
cdr3_aa: CASSLGRGTAYEQYF; cdr3_nt: TGTGCCAGCAGTCTGGGGAGGGGGACAGCGTACGAGCAGTACTTC; j_call: TRBJ2-7; v_call: TRBV27; d_call: NA; clone_size: many
cdr3_aa: CASSSGLGADTQYF; cdr3_nt: TGTGCCAGCAGCTCGGGACTAGGCGCAGATACGCAGTATTTT; j_call: TRBJ2-3; v_call: TRBV7-3; d_call: TRBD2; clone_size: many
cdr3_aa: CASSESRGSAEAFF; cdr3_nt: TGCGCCAGCAGTGAGTCCAGGGGGTCGGCTGAAGCTTTCTTT; j_call: TRBJ1-1; v_call: TRBV10-1; d_call: TRBD1; clone_size: NA
cdr3_aa: CASSLEGRIQYF; cdr3_nt: TGCGCCAGCAGCTTGGAGGGTAGGATTCAGTACTTC; j_call: TRBJ2-4; v_call: TRBV5-1; d_call: NA; clone_size: many
cdr3_aa: CASSPGQGLFRTGYTF; cdr3_nt: TGTGCCAGCAGTCCCGGACAGGGCCTCTTCCGAACTGGCTACACCTTC; j_call: TRBJ1-2; v_call: TRBV6-1; d_call: TRBD1; clone_size: many
cdr3_aa: CASSQDTGDLLPGELFF; cdr3_nt: TGCGCCAGCAGCCAAGATACAGGAGATCTTTTGCCCGGGGAGCTGTTTTTT; j_call: TRBJ2-2; v_call: TRBV4-3; d_call: NA; clone_size: NA
cdr3_aa: CATSSNKRDTQYF; cdr3_nt: TGTGCCACCAGCAGTAACAAACGAGATACGCAGTATTTT; j_call: TRBJ2-3; v_call: TRBV15; d_call: NA; clone_size: NA
cdr3_aa: CASSLTRDTRYNEQFF; cdr3_nt: TGTGCCAGCAGCCTTACCCGGGACACCCGCTACAATGAGCAGTTCTTC; j_call: TRBJ2-1; v_call: TRBV7-2; d_call: NA; clone_size: many
cdr3_aa: CSVAQGAGTEPQHF; cdr3_nt: TGCAGCGTTGCACAGGGGGCTGGAACGGAGCCCCAGCATTTT; j_call: TRBJ1-5; v_call: TRBV29-1; d_call: TRBD1; clone_size: NA
cdr3_aa: CASSPLRGATINSPLHF; cdr3_nt: TGTGCCAGCAGTCCTCTACGAGGGGCTACTATAAATTCACCCCTCCACTTT; j_call: TRBJ1-6; v_call: TRBV6-1; d_call: NA; clone_size: NA
cdr3_aa: CASSVQDNEKLFF; cdr3_nt: TGTGCCAGCAGCGTACAGGATAATGAAAAACTGTTTTTT; j_call: TRBJ1-4; v_call: TRBV9; d_call: NA; clone_size: NA
cdr3_aa: CASSHNRGRGYGYTF; cdr3_nt: TGTGCCAGCAGCCACAACAGGGGGCGCGGCTATGGCTACACCTTC; j_call: TRBJ1-2; v_call: TRBV3-1; d_call: TRBD1; clone_size: many
cdr3_aa: CASSLLGASGTDTQYF; cdr3_nt: TGTGCCAGCAGTTTATTAGGGGCTAGCGGTACAGATACGCAGTATTTT; j_call: TRBJ2-3; v_call: TRBV27; d_call: TRBD2; clone_size: NA
cdr3_aa: CASSHDGLLSSNYGYTF; cdr3_nt: TGTGCCAGCAGCCACGACGGATTACTGAGCTCTAACTATGGCTACACCTTC; j_call: TRBJ1-2; v_call: TRBV7-9; d_call: NA; clone_size: many
cdr3_aa: CSASGTSGETDTQYF; cdr3_nt: TGCAGTGCTAGCGGCACTAGCGGGGAGACAGATACGCAGTATTTT; j_call: TRBJ2-3; v_call: TRBV20-1; d_call: TRBD2; clone_size: many
cdr3_aa: CAWTTLRVTEAFF; cdr3_nt: TGTGCCTGGACCACTCTTCGAGTAACAGAAGCTTTCTTT; j_call: TRBJ1-1; v_call: TRBV30; d_call: NA; clone_size: NA
cdr3_aa: CAIRTGGDEQYF; cdr3_nt: TGTGCCATCAGGACCGGAGGGGACGAGCAGTACTTC; j_call: TRBJ2-7; v_call: TRBV10-3; d_call: NA; clone_size: NA
cdr3_aa: CAISEPYGSGSSYNEQFF; cdr3_nt: TGTGCCATCAGTGAGCCGTATGGTAGCGGTAGCTCCTACAATGAGCAGTTCTTC; j_call: TRBJ2-1; v_call: TRBV10-3; d_call: NA; clone_size: many
cdr3_aa: CASSPGQINQPQHF; cdr3_nt: TGCGCCAGCAGCCCAGGACAGATCAATCAGCCCCAGCATTTT; j_call: TRBJ1-5; v_call: TRBV5-1; d_call: NA; clone_size: many
cdr3_aa: CASSVQREVYGYTF; cdr3_nt: TGTGCCAGTAGTGTACAGAGAGAAGTCTATGGCTACACCTTC; j_call: TRBJ1-2; v_call: TRBV19; d_call: NA; clone_size: NA
cdr3_aa: CASSQRAGTTTTEQFF; cdr3_nt: TGCGCCAGCAGCCAAAGAGCCGGGACTACAACTACTGAGCAGTTCTTC; j_call: TRBJ2-1; v_call: TRBV4-1; d_call: TRBD2; clone_size: NA
cdr3_aa: CASSPVGGGEQYF; cdr3_nt: TGCGCCAGCAGCCCCGTAGGTGGGGGCGAGCAGTACTTC; j_call: TRBJ2-7; v_call: TRBV4-1; d_call: NA; clone_size: many
cdr3_aa: CASRSLDRDYNEQFF; cdr3_nt: TGTGCCAGCAGGTCCCTGGACAGGGATTACAATGAGCAGTTCTTC; j_call: TRBJ2-1; v_call: TRBV6-1; d_call: TRBD1; clone_size: few
cdr3_aa: CASSIRGQGNEQFF; cdr3_nt: TGTGCCAGCAGCATAAGGGGACAGGGCAATGAGCAGTTCTTC; j_call: TRBJ2-1; v_call: TRBV5-6; d_call: TRBD1; clone_size: few
cdr3_aa: CASSSLTNSSPLHF; cdr3_nt: TGTGCCAGCAGTTCTCTGACCAACAGTTCACCCCTCCACTTT; j_call: TRBJ1-6; v_call: TRBV28; d_call: NA; clone_size: many
cdr3_aa: CSARGRQGGYQPQHF; cdr3_nt: TGCAGTGCTAGAGGTCGACAGGGCGGGTATCAGCCCCAGCATTTT; j_call: TRBJ1-5; v_call: TRBV20-1; d_call: TRBD1; clone_size: many
cdr3_aa: CASRSTQGARSYTF; cdr3_nt: TGTGCCAGCAGATCGACACAGGGGGCGCGGAGCTACACCTTC; j_call: TRBJ1-2; v_call: TRBV28; d_call: TRBD1; clone_size: NA
cdr3_aa: CASSAASGVSYNEQFF; cdr3_nt: TGTGCCAGCAGCGCCGCTAGCGGGGTCTCCTACAATGAGCAGTTCTTC; j_call: TRBJ2-1; v_call: TRBV9; d_call: TRBD2; clone_size: NA
cdr3_aa: CSVTLDRTNEQFF; cdr3_nt: TGCAGCGTTACCCTTGACAGGACAAATGAGCAGTTCTTC; j_call: TRBJ2-1; v_call: TRBV29-1; d_call: NA; clone_size: many
cdr3_aa: CASSFGQVVLHEQYF; cdr3_nt: TGTGCCAGCAGTTTTGGCCAGGTCGTACTCCACGAGCAGTACTTC; j_call: TRBJ2-7; v_call: TRBV12-3/TRBV12-4; d_call: NA; clone_size: few
cdr3_aa: CASSLTGTSTEFF; cdr3_nt: TGTGCCAGCAGTTTGACCGGGACTAGCACGGAGTTCTTC; j_call: TRBJ2-1; v_call: TRBV28; d_call: TRBD2; clone_size: NA
cdr3_aa: CASSPVGIQPQHF; cdr3_nt: TGTGCCAGCAGTCCCGTTGGTATCCAGCCCCAGCATTTT; j_call: TRBJ1-5; v_call: TRBV2; d_call: NA; clone_size: many
cdr3_aa: CASSAHLTGLNTEAFF; cdr3_nt: TGTGCCAGCAGCGCGCATTTGACAGGGCTGAACACTGAAGCTTTCTTT; j_call: TRBJ1-1; v_call: TRBV11-1; d_call: TRBD1; clone_size: few
cdr3_aa: CASSSVSSGNTIYF; cdr3_nt: TGTGCCAGCAGCTCTGTCTCCTCTGGAAACACCATATATTTT; j_call: TRBJ1-3; v_call: TRBV7-2; d_call: NA; clone_size: few
cdr3_aa: CAIRASLGLGGETQYF; cdr3_nt: TGTGCCATCAGGGCTTCCCTCGGACTAGGTGGCGAGACCCAGTACTTC; j_call: TRBJ2-5; v_call: TRBV10-3; d_call: TRBD2; clone_size: few
cdr3_aa: CSASNRNSNQPQHF; cdr3_nt: TGCAGTGCTAGTAACCGGAATAGCAATCAGCCCCAGCATTTT; j_call: TRBJ1-5; v_call: TRBV20-1; d_call: NA; clone_size: NA
cdr3_aa: CASSESGAATDTQYF; cdr3_nt: TGCGCCAGCAGTGAGTCGGGGGCCGCCACAGATACGCAGTATTTT; j_call: TRBJ2-3; v_call: TRBV10-2; d_call: NA; clone_size: many
cdr3_aa: CASSIADRNSYEQYF; cdr3_nt: TGTGCCAGTAGTATCGCCGACAGGAACTCCTACGAGCAGTACTTC; j_call: TRBJ2-7; v_call: TRBV19; d_call: NA; clone_size: NA
cdr3_aa: CASSYSWDGNQPQHF; cdr3_nt: TGTGCCAGCAGTTACTCGTGGGACGGAAATCAGCCCCAGCATTTT; j_call: TRBJ1-5; v_call: TRBV6-5; d_call: NA; clone_size: few
cdr3_aa: CASSRTGIMNTEAFF; cdr3_nt: TGTGCCAGCAGCCGTACAGGAATAATGAACACTGAAGCTTTCTTT; j_call: TRBJ1-1; v_call: TRBV6-2/TRBV6-3; d_call: NA; clone_size: NA
cdr3_aa: CASSLERTPEGYTF; cdr3_nt: TGTGCCAGCAGCTTAGAAAGGACACCAGAGGGCTACACCTTC; j_call: TRBJ1-2; v_call: TRBV7-2; d_call: NA; clone_size: many
cdr3_aa: CASSDIGTVPGETQYF; cdr3_nt: TGTGCCAGCAGTGACATTGGGACCGTCCCTGGGGAGACCCAGTACTTC; j_call: TRBJ2-5; v_call: TRBV6-1; d_call: NA; clone_size: many
cdr3_aa: CASSLMGGDNEQFF; cdr3_nt: TGCGCCAGCAGCTTGATGGGAGGGGACAATGAGCAGTTCTTC; j_call: TRBJ2-1; v_call: TRBV5-1; d_call: TRBD2; clone_size: many
cdr3_aa: CSVDWTANYNEQFF; cdr3_nt: TGCAGCGTTGACTGGACGGCCAACTACAATGAGCAGTTCTTC; j_call: TRBJ2-1; v_call: TRBV29-1; d_call: NA; clone_size: many
cdr3_aa: CSVEEPGTYEQYF; cdr3_nt: TGCAGCGTTGAAGAACCGGGCACCTACGAGCAGTACTTC; j_call: TRBJ2-7; v_call: TRBV29-1; d_call: NA; clone_size: many
cdr3_aa: CASSLGRTGGYTF; cdr3_nt: TGTGCCAGCAGTTTAGGCAGGACAGGTGGCTACACCTTC; j_call: TRBJ1-2; v_call: TRBV12-3/TRBV12-4; d_call: TRBD1; clone_size: many
cdr3_aa: CASSPSRGDYEQYF; cdr3_nt: TGTGCCAGCTCACCCTCCAGAGGGGACTACGAGCAGTACTTC; j_call: TRBJ2-7; v_call: TRBV18; d_call: NA; clone_size: many
cdr3_aa: CASSPGADNTDTQYF; cdr3_nt: TGTGCCAGCTCACCTGGGGCGGACAACACAGATACGCAGTATTTT; j_call: TRBJ2-3; v_call: TRBV18; d_call: NA; clone_size: many